These T cell receptor beta chains were read from a single sample in a study of blood T cell repertoires in COVID-19. Clones were read by immunoSEQ multiplex PCR, and TCRdb kept only the in-frame ones, dropping some. The sample records a few hundred thousand clones, approximately 89% being singletons. The material sequenced was peripheral blood. All receptors derive from a woman aged 40 to 49 who had recovered from COVID-19. CDR3s include the opening cysteine and the closing phenylalanine or tryptophan. A D gene is named only where the DNA matches it firmly. Size values are once, few and many counts, or a class for expanded clones, and some rows have none.

CDR3 DNA | CDR3 protein | clone size | J gene | D gene | V gene
TGTGCCAGCTCACCACTTGAGGGACAGGACACTGAAGCTTTCTTT | CASSPLEGQDTEAFF | . | TRBJ1-1 | TRBD1 | TRBV18
TGTGCCAGCAGCTTGCTACGGGTCGGGGGCTACACCTTC | CASSLLRVGGYTF | . | TRBJ1-2 | . | TRBV5-5
TGTGCCAGTAGTGGCCCCAGGGGAGCGGAGCAGCCCCAGCATTTT | CASSGPRGAEQPQHF | . | TRBJ1-5 | . | TRBV19
TGCGCCAGCAGCCAAGTTAGGCAGGCCCTTGGGACTGAAGCTTTCTTT | CASSQVRQALGTEAFF | few | TRBJ1-1 | . | TRBV4-1
TGTGCCAGCAGCGTGACCGCGAGGCAAGAGACCCAGTACTTC | CASSVTARQETQYF | . | TRBJ2-5 | . | TRBV9
TGTGCCAGCAGTCTCGAACAGGGGGCGAACACTGAAGCTTTCTTT | CASSLEQGANTEAFF | . | TRBJ1-1 | TRBD1 | TRBV28
TGCAGTGCTTCATCCCCAGATACGCAGTATTTT | CSASSPDTQYF | . | TRBJ2-3 | . | TRBV20-1
TGTGCCAGCAGTTACTCGATGACGGGGGTTGGTGAAAAACTGTTTTTT | CASSYSMTGVGEKLFF | . | TRBJ1-4 | . | TRBV6-6
TGTGCCAGCAGTGAAGGGAGGAATCAGCCCCAGCATTTT | CASSEGRNQPQHF | . | TRBJ1-5 | . | TRBV6-1
TGTGCCAGTAGTATGGTAACGGGGGGAAAACAGCCCCAGCATTTT | CASSMVTGGKQPQHF | . | TRBJ1-5 | . | TRBV19
TGTGCCAGCAGCTCACTACCGACAGGGACGGGCGTCAATGTAGCCAAAAACATTCAGTACTTC | CASSSLPTGTGVNVAKNIQYF | once | TRBJ2-4 | TRBD1 | TRBV7-3
TGTGCCAGCAGCCAGCAAGGGGCGCTTAATGAAGCTTTCTTT | CASSQQGALNEAFF | . | TRBJ1-1 | . | TRBV3-1/TRBV3-2